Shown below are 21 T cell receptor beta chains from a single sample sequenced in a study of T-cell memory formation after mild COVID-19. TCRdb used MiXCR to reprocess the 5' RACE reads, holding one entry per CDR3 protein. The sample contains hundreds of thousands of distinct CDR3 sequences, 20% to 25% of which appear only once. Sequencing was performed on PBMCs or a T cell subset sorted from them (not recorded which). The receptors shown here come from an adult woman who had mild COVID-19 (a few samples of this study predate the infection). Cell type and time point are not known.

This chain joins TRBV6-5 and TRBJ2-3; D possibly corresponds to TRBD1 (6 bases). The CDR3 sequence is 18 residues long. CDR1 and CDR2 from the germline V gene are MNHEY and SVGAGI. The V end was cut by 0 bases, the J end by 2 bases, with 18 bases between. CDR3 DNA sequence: TGTGCCAGCAGTTACTCGCCCGGTGGGGGCAGTAACACAGATACGCAGTATTTT. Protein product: CASSYSPGGGSNTDTQYF.

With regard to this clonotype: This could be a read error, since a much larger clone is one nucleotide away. The chain's CDR3 is CASSVTGNQPQHF. The DNA of the CDR3 is TGTGCCAGCAGTGTTACAGGGAATCAGCCCCAGCATTTT. V is TRBV2 and J is TRBJ1-5; D is possibly TRBD1 (6 bases). CDR3 length: 13 amino acids. Germline CDR1 and CDR2: SNHLY and FYNNEI. Trimming took 4 bases from V and 4 from J, leaving 8 bases between them.

The CDR3 loop reads CASTFGYPNGYTF. The DNA for the CDR3 is TGTGCCAGTACCTTCGGGTATCCCAATGGCTACACCTTC. The chain has TRBV19 and TRBJ1-2; no clear D gene. The CDR3 loop spans 13 amino acids. Trimming removed 7 bases from V and 6 bases from J, with 15 bases in between. CDR1 is LNHDA and CDR2 is SQIVND in the germline V gene (reference sequence).

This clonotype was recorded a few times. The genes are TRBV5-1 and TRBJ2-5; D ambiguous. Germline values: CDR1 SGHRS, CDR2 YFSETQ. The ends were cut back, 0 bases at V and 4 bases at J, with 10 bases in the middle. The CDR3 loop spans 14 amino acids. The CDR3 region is CASSLGPFGETQYF. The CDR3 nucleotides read TGCGCCAGCAGCTTGGGGCCTTTCGGAGAGACCCAGTACTTC.

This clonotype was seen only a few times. CDR3 DNA sequence: TGCAGCGTTGGGGCAGGGGTAGATGAGCAGTTCTTC. This sequence encodes CSVGAGVDEQFF. The chain employs TRBV29-1 and TRBJ2-1; a weak D match, TRBD1 (6 bases). Germline V gene lookup returns CDR1 SQVTM and CDR2 ANQGSEA. The CDR3 runs to 12 residues. V shed 4 bases and J shed 8 bases, with 12 bases lying between them.

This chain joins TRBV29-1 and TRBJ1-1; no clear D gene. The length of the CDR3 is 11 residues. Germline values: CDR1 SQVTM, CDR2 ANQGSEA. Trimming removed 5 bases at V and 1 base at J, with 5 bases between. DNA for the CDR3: TGCAGCGTTCTCCCGAACACTGAAGCTTTCTTT. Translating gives CSVLPNTEAFF.

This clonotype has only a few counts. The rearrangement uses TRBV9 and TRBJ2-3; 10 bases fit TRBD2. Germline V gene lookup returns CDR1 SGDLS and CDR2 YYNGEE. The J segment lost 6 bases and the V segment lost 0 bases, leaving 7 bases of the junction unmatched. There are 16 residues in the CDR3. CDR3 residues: CASSVGGAGGPDTQYF. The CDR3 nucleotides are TGTGCCAGCAGCGTAGGGGGAGCGGGAGGGCCGGATACGCAGTATTTT. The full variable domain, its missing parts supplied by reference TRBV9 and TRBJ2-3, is DSGVTQTPKHLITATGQRVTLRCSPRSGDLSVYWYQQSLDQGLQFLIQYYNGEERAKGNILERFSAQQFPDLHSELNLSSLELGDSALYFCASSVGGAGGPDTQYFGPGTRLTVL.

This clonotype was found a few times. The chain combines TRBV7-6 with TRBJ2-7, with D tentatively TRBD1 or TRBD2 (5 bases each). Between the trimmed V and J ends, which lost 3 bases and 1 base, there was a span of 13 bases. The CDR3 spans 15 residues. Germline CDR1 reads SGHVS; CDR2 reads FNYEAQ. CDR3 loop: CASSLGESWSYEQYF. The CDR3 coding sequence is TGTGCCAGCAGCTTGGGGGAGAGTTGGTCCTACGAGCAGTACTTC.

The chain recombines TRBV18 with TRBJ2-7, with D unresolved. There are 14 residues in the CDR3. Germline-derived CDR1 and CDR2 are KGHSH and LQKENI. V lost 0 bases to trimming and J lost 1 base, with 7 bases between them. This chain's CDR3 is CASSPPEGSYEQYF. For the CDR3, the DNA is TGTGCCAGCTCACCACCGGAAGGGTCCTACGAGCAGTACTTC.

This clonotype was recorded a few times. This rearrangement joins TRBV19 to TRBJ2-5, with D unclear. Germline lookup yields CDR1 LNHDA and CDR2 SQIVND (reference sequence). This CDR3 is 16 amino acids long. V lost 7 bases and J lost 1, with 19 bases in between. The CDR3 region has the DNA TGTGCCAGTACCGCCTCGGTGGGCCTGCTCCAAGAGACCCAGTACTTC. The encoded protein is CASTASVGLLQETQYF.

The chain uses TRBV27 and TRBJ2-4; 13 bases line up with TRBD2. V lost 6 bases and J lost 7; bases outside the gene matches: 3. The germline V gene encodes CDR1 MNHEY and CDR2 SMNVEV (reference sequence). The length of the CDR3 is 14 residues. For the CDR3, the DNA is TGTGCCAGCAGAGTACTAGCGGGGGGGAACATTCAGTACTTC. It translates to CASRVLAGGNIQYF.

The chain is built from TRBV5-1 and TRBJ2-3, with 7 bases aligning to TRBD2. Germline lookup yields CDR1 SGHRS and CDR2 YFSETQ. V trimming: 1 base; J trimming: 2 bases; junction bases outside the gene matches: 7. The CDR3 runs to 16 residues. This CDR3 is CASSLRPSGLTDTQYF. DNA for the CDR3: TGCGCCAGCAGCTTGCGGCCTAGCGGCCTCACAGATACGCAGTATTTT.

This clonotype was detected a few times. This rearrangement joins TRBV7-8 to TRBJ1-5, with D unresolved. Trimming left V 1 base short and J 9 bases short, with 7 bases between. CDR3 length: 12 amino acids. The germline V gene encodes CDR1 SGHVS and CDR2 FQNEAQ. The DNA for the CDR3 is TGTGCCAGCAGCTTAGAGTTGGGGCCCCAGCATTTT. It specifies CASSLELGPQHF.

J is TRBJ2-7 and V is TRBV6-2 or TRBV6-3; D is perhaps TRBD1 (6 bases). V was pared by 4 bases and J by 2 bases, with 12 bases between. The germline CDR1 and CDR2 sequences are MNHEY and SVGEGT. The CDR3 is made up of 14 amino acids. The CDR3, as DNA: TGTGCCAGCAGTTTCCGTGGGGGCGCCTACGAGCAGTACTTC. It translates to CASSFRGGAYEQYF.

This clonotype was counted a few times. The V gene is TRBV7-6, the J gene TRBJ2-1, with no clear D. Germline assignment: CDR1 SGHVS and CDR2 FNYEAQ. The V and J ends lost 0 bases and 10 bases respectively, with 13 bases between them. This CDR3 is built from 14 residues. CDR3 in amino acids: CASSLAGTLVEQFF. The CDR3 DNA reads TGTGCCAGCAGCTTAGCTGGTACCCTAGTAGAGCAGTTCTTC.

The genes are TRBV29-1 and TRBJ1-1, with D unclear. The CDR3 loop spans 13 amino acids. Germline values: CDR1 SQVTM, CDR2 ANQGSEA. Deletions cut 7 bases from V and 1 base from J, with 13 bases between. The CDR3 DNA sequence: TGCAGCGCCGGTCGTGGGAGGAACACTGAAGCTTTCTTT. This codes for CSAGRGRNTEAFF.

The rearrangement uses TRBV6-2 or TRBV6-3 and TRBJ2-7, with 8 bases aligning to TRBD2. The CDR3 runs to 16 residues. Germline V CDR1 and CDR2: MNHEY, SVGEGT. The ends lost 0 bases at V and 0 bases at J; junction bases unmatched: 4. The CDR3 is CASSYSSGASSYEQYF. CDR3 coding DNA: TGTGCCAGCAGTTACTCTAGCGGGGCCAGCTCCTACGAGCAGTACTTC.

The CDR3 bases are TGTGCCAGCAGCTTAGTCAGGGGTAGCTCCTACAATGAGCAGTTCTTC. Translated: CASSLVRGSSYNEQFF. The V and J genes are TRBV7-9 and TRBJ2-1, with a tentative D call TRBD1 (6 bases). Trimming took 1 base from V and 0 from J, leaving 10 bases between them. CDR3 size: 16 residues. Germline V gene lookup returns CDR1 SEHNR and CDR2 FQNEAQ (reference sequence).

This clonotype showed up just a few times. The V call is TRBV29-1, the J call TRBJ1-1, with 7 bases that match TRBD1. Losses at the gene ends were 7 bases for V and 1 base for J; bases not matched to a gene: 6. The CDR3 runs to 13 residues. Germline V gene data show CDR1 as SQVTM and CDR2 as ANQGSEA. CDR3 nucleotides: TGCAGCGCGGCACAGGGGACGAACACTGAAGCTTTCTTT. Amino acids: CSAAQGTNTEAFF.

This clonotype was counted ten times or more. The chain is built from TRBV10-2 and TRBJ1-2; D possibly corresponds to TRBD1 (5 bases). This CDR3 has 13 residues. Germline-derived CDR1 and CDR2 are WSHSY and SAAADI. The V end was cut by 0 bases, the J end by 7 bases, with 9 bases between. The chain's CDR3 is CASSESIGAGYTF. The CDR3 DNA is TGCGCCAGCAGTGAGTCGATAGGGGCTGGCTACACCTTC.

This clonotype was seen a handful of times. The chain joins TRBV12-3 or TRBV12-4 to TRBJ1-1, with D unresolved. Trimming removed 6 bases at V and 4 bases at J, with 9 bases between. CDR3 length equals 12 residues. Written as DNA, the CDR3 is TGTGCCAGCAGAACTCCCCCCACTGAAGCTTTCTTT. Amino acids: CASRTPPTEAFF.